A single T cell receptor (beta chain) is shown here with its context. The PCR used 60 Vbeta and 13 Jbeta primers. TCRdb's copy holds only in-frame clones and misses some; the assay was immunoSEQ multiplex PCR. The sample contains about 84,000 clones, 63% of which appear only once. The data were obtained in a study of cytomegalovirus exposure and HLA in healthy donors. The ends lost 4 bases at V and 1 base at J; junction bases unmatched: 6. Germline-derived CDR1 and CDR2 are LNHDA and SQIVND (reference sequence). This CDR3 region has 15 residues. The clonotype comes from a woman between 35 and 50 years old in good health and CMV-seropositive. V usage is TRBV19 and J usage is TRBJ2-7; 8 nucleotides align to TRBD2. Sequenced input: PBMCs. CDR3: CASSTGLATSYEQYF. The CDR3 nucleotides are TGTGCCAGTAGTACAGGACTAGCTACGTCCTACGAGCAGTACTTC.